This is a list of T cell receptor beta chains from one sample in a study of T cell changes during pregnancy in multiple sclerosis. This table comes from immunoSEQ multiplex PCR, and its TCRdb copy is limited to in-frame clones, with some not included. The sample has some 80,000 clones; approximately 88% are singletons. Sequenced here: peripheral blood, sampled in the first trimester of pregnancy. These receptors came from a female donor in good health, enrolled as a control in a pregnancy study. CDR3s include the opening cysteine and the closing phenylalanine or tryptophan. D genes are given only for firm matches. Only part of the rows carry a size: once, few, many, or a class if the clone is expanded.

V,J,size,D,CDR3,DNA
TRBV19,TRBJ2-3,.,TRBD1,CASSIGQGGTDTQYF,TGTGCCAGTAGTATTGGACAGGGGGGCACAGATACGCAGTATTTT
TRBV27,TRBJ1-1,.,.,CASSPSQGTNTEAFF,TGTGCCAGCAGCCCGAGCCAGGGCACGAACACTGAAGCTTTCTTT
TRBV7-6,TRBJ2-7,.,TRBD2,CASSSRGSVGEQYF,TGTGCCAGCAGCTCACGCGGGAGCGTCGGCGAGCAGTACTTC
TRBV7-2,TRBJ2-7,few,TRBD2,CASSFERTSGRGNEQYF,TGTGCCAGCAGCTTTGAGAGGACTAGCGGGAGAGGGAACGAGCAGTACTTC
TRBV27,TRBJ2-7,.,TRBD2,CASSLGLAGTLPGYEQYF,TGTGCCAGCAGTTTGGGACTAGCGGGTACCCTTCCAGGCTACGAGCAGTACTTC
TRBV11-2,TRBJ1-1,.,.,CASSLQGRGKAFF,TGTGCCAGCAGCTTACAAGGGAGAGGGAAGGCTTTCTTT
TRBV10-2,TRBJ1-1,.,.,CASRQQNTEAFF,TGCGCCAGCAGACAGCAGAACACTGAAGCTTTCTTT
TRBV20-1,TRBJ1-1,.,.,CSASFDREAFF,TGCAGTGCTAGTTTCGACAGAGAAGCTTTCTTT
TRBV19,TRBJ1-4,.,.,CASRGRMAEGKLFF,TGTGCCAGCCGGGGTCGCATGGCTGAAGGAAAACTGTTTTTT
TRBV15,TRBJ2-7,.,TRBD1,CATSRDRGPYEQYF,TGTGCCACCAGCAGAGACAGGGGGCCCTACGAGCAGTACTTC
TRBV6-1,TRBJ2-7,.,.,CASSEASGSSYEQYF,TGTGCCAGCAGTGAAGCGTCCGGTTCCTCTTACGAGCAGTACTTC
TRBV15,TRBJ2-7,.,.,CATSRDRASVYEQYF,TGTGCCACCAGCAGAGATCGGGCTAGCGTGTACGAGCAGTACTTC
TRBV7-9,TRBJ1-2,few,TRBD1,CASSLIGTERSVGYTF,TGTGCCAGCAGCTTGATAGGGACAGAGAGGTCTGTTGGCTACACCTTC
TRBV4-3,TRBJ2-1,.,TRBD2,CASSQASGDGYNEQFF,TGCGCCAGCAGCCAAGCAAGCGGGGACGGCTACAATGAGCAGTTCTTC
TRBV6-5,TRBJ1-1,once,.,CASSRGASVYTEAFF,TGTGCCAGCAGCCGGGGGGCTAGTGTGTACACTGAAGCTTTCTTT
TRBV18,TRBJ1-5,.,.,CASSPEHTNSNQPQHF,TGTGCCAGCTCACCAGAGCATACGAATAGCAATCAGCCCCAGCATTTT
TRBV2,TRBJ2-4,.,TRBD1,CASSLGQGGKNIQYF,TGTGCCAGCAGTCTGGGACAGGGAGGCAAAAACATTCAGTACTTC
TRBV11-3,TRBJ1-1,.,TRBD1,CASSLQGAADTEAFF,TGTGCCAGCAGCTTACAGGGGGCTGCCGACACTGAAGCTTTCTTT
TRBV5-1,TRBJ1-3,.,.,CASSFDSPSGNTIYF,TGCGCCAGCAGCTTTGACAGTCCCTCTGGAAACACCATATATTTT
TRBV6-6,TRBJ2-3,.,TRBD2,CASSHLRGEDTQYF,TGTGCCAGCAGTCATCTCCGGGGGGAAGATACGCAGTATTTT
TRBV4-3,TRBJ2-1,.,.,CASSQDLRPDDNEQFF,TGCGCCAGCAGCCAAGATCTGCGGCCAGATGACAATGAGCAGTTCTTC
TRBV25-1,TRBJ2-7,.,TRBD2,CASSEGEGYEQYF,TGTGCCAGCAGTGAAGGGGAGGGCTACGAGCAGTACTTC
TRBV6-1,TRBJ1-2,.,.,CASSEAKRYGYTF,TGTGCCAGCAGTGAAGCCAAGAGGTATGGCTACACCTTC
TRBV5-1,TRBJ2-2,.,.,CASSAPGRREIGELFF,TGCGCCAGCAGCGCACCGGGACGGAGGGAGATCGGGGAGCTGTTTTTT
TRBV6-5,TRBJ2-6,.,.,CASNSQGSGANVLTF,TGTGCCAGCAACTCTCAGGGGTCTGGGGCCAACGTCCTGACTTTC
TRBV11-3,TRBJ2-2,.,TRBD1,CASSTGTGNTGELFF,TGTGCCAGCAGCACCGGGACAGGGAACACCGGGGAGCTGTTTTTT